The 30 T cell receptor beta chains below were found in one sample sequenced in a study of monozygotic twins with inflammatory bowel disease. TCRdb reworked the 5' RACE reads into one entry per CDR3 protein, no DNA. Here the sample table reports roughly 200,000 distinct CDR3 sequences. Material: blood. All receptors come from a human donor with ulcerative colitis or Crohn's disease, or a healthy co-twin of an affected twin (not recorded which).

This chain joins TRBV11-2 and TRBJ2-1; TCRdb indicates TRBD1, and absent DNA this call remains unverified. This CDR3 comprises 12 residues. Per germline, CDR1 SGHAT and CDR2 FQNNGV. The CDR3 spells CASSHLRGEQFF.

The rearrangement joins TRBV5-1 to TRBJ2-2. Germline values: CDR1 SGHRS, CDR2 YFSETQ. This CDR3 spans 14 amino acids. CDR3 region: CASSLVRITGELFF. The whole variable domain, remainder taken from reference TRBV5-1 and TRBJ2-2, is KAGVTQTPRYLIKTRGQQVTLSCSPISGHRSVSWYQQTPGQGLQFLFEYFSETQRNKGNFPGRFSGRQFSNSRSEMNVSTLELGDSALYLCASSLVRITGELFFGEGSRLTVL.

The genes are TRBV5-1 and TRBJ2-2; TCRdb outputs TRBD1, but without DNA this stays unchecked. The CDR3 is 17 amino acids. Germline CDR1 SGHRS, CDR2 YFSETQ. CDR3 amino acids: CASSLANRGRGTGELFF.

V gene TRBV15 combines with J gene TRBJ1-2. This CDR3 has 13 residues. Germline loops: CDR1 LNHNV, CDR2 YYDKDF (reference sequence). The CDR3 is CATSRDWQRGYTF.

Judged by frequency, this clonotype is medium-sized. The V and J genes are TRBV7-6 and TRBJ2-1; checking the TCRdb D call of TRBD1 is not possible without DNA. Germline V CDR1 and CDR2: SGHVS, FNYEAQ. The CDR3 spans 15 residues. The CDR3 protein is CASSLGQGGPGEQFF.

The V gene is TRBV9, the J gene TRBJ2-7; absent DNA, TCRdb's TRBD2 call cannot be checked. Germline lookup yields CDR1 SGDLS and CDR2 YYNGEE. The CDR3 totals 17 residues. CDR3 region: CASSAPIPGLVIYEQYF.

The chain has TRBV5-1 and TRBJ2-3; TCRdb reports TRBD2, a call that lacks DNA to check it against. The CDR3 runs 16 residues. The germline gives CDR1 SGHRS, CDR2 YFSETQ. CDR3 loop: CASSSGVVGTSSTQYF.

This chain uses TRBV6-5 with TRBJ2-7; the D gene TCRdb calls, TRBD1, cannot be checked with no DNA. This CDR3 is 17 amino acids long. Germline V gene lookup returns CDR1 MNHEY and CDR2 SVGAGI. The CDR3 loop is CASSYSMYGAGEHEQYF.

CDR3 amino acids: CASRDRPGQGVYSYTF. The J gene is TRBJ1-2, the V gene TRBV3-1; checking the TCRdb D call of TRBD1 is not possible without DNA. In germline, CDR1 is LGHDT, CDR2 YNNKEL (reference sequence). This CDR3 is 16 amino acids long.

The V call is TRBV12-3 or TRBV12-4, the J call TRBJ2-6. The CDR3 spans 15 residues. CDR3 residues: CASSLRAAGANVLTF.

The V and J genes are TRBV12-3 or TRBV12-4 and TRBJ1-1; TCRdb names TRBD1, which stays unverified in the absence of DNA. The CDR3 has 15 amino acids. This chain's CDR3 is CASSLGGTLNTEAFF.

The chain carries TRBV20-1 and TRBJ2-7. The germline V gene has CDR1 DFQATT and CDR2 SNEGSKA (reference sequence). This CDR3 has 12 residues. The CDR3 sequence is CSASVTSYEQYF.

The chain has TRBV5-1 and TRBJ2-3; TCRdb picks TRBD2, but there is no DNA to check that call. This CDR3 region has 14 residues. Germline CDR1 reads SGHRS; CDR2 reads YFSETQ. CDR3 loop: CASTGLAGTDTQYF.

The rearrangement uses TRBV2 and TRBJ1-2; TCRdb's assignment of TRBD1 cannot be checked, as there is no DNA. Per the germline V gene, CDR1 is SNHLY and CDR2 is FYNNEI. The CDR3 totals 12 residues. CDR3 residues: CASGWGVEGYTF.

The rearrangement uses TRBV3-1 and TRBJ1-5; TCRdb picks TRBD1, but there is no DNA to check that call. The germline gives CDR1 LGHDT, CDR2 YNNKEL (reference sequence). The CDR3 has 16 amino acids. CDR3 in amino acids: CASSADREKNNQPQHF.

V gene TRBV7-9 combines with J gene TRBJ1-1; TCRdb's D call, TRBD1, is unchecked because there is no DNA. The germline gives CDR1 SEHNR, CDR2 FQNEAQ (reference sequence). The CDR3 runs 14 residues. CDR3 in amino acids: CASSLTGDRTEAFF.

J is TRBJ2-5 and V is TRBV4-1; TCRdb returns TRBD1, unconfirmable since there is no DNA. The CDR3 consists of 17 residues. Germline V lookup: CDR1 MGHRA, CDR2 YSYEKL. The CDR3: CASSQGSGTGGVETQYF.

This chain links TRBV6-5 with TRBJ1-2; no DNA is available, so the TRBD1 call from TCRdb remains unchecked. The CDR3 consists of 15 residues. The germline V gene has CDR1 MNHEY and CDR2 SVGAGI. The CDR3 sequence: CASSYSDRGLEGYTF.

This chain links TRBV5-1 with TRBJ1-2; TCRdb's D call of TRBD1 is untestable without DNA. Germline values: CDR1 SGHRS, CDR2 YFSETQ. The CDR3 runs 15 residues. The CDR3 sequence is CASRSGQGIPYGYTF.

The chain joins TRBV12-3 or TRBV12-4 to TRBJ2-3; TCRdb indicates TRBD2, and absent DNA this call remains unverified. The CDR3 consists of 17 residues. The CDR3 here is CASSQRGVAGDTDTQYF.

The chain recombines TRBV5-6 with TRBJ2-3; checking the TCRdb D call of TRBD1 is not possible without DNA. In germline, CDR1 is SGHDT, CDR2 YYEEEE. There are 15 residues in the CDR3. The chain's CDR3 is CASSLGTGYTDTQYF.

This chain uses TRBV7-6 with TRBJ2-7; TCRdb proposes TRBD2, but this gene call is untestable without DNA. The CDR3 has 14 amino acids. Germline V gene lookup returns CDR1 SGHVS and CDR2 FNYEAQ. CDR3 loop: CASSPRGLVYEQYF.

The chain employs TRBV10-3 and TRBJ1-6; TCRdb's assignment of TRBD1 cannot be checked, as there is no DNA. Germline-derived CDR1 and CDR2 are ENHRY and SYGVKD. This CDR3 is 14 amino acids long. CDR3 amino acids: CAISDSTEGSPLHF.

CDR3 residues: CASSGEDLKETQYF. The chain couples TRBV9 to TRBJ2-5. Germline lookup yields CDR1 SGDLS and CDR2 YYNGEE. This CDR3 contains 14 residues.

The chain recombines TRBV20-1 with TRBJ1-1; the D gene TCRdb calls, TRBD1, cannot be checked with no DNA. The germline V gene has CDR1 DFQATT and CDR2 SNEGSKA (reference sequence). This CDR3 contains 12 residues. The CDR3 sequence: CSALTGNTEAFF.

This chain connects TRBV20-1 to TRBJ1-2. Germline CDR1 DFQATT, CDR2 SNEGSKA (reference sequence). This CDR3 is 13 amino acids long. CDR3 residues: CSAAPGSLYGYTF.

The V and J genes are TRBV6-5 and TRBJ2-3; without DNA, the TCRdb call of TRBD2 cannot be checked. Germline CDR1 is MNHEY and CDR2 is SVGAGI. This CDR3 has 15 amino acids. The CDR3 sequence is CASSYSGGLGDTQYF.

CDR3 loop: CASSEMGGVLGNTIYF. The rearrangement joins TRBV6-1 to TRBJ1-3. The length of the CDR3 is 16 residues. Germline V CDR1 and CDR2: MNHNS, SASEGT.

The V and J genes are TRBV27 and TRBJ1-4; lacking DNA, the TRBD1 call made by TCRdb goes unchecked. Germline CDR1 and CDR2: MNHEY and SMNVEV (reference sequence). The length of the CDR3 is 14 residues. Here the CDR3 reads CASSFAGPNEKLFF. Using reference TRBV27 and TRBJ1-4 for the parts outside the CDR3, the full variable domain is EAQVTQNPRYLITVTGKKLTVTCSQNMNHEYMSWYRQDPGLGLRQIYYSMNVEVTDKGDVPEGYKVSRKEKRNFPLILESPSPNQTSLYFCASSFAGPNEKLFFGSGTQLSVL.

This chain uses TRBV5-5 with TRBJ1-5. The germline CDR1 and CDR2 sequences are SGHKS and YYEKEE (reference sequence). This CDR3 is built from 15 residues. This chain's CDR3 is CASSLSPSRNQPQHF.